Sequencing of this T cell receptor (beta chain) was carried out in a study of Ad26.COV2.S vaccination and SARS-CoV-2 variants. As for treatment: 15 to 20 received Ad26.COV2.S at low or high dose, single or two shots; about 5 received placebo; per-sample allocation not given. Day 63 following the first vaccine or placebo injection was when the samples were taken. Produced via immunoSEQ multiplex PCR; TCRdb's table is partial and in-frame only. In the table there are approximately 350,000 clones, around 90% of which are singletons. This TCR was recovered from a person between 18 and 59 years old who received the Ad26.COV2.S COVID-19 vaccine or a placebo. The material sequenced was peripheral blood, taken in a trial of Ad26.COV2.S vaccine versus placebo.

Written as DNA, the CDR3 is TGCGCCAGCAGCTTGGGGGTAGCGGTGCAAGAGACCCAGTACTTC. The encoded protein is CASSLGVAVQETQYF. The genes are TRBV5-1 and TRBJ2-5; D perhaps matches TRBD2 (6 bases). The CDR3 is 15 amino acids. Trimming removed 0 bases at V and 2 bases at J, with 11 bases between. Looked up from germline, CDR1 is SGHRS and CDR2 is YFSETQ.